This TCR beta chain was identified during a study of CD8 T cells in Susac syndrome. Trimming stripped 3 bases from V and 4 bases from J, with 14 bases between. The CDR3 consists of 14 residues. Germline CDR1 is DFQATT and CDR2 is SNEGSKA (reference sequence). RNA was extracted with the RNeasy kit, and a quantity of about 0.45 to 1 ug was reverse transcribed using random hexamers. The TCR beta CDR3 was amplified by immunoSEQ multiplex PCR across 54 Vbeta, 13 Jbeta. Using its own MiXCR run on the immunoSEQ multiplex PCR reads, TCRdb lists one record per CDR3 protein. Of about 200,000 distinct CDR3 sequences listed, around 96% are singletons. TEMRA cells were enriched by FACS, and CD4+ and CD8+ T cells were negatively isolated.

The clonotype originates from a human donor with multiple sclerosis. The chain recombines TRBV20-1 with TRBJ2-3; D is unclear. Sequenced input: CD4+ T cells from PBMCs. The CDR3 coding sequence is TGCAGTGCTAGGATTGGTTTTTCTCCAGATACGCAGTATTTT. Its protein is CSARIGFSPDTQYF.